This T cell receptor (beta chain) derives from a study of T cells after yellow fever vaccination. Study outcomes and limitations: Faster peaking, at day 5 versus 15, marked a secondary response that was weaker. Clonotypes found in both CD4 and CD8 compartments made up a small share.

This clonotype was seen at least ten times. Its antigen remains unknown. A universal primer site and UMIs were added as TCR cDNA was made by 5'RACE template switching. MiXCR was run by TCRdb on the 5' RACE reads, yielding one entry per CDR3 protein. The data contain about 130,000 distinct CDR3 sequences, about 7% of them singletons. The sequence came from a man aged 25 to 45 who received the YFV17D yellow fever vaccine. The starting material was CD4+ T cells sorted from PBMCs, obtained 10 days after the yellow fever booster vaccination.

The CDR3 DNA follows: TGCGCCAGCAGTCAAGAGAATAATGCGGGACAGTTAGACACCGGGGAGCTGTTTTTT. Translation gives CASSQENNAGQLDTGELFF. This sequence joins TRBV23-1 and TRBJ2-2, with TRBD1 as a possible D gene (7 bases). TRBV23-1 is reported as an ORF; its role is uncertain. The CDR3 sequence is 19 residues long. The V end was cut by 2 bases, the J end by 3 bases, with 22 bases between.